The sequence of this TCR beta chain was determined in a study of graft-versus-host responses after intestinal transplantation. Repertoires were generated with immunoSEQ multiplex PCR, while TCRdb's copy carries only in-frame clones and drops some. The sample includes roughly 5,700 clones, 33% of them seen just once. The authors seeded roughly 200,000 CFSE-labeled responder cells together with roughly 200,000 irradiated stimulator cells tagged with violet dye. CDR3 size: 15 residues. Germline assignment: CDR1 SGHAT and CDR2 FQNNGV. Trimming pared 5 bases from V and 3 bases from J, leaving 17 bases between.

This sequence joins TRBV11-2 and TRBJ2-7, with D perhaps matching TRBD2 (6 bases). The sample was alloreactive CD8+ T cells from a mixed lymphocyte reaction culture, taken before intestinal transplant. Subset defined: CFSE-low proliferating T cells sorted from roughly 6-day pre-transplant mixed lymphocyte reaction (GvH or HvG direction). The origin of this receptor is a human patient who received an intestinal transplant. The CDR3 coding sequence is TGTGCCAGCAGCGGGACCGGGGGAGTAGTCTACGAGCAGTACTTC. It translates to CASSGTGGVVYEQYF. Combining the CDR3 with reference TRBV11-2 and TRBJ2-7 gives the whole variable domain EAGVAQSPRYKIIEKRQSVAFWCNPISGHATLYWYQQILGQGPKLLIQFQNNGVVDDSQLPKDRFSAERLKGVDSTLKIQPAKLEDSAVYLCASSGTGGVVYEQYFGPGTRLTVT.